This TCR beta chain was found in a study of low-dose radiotherapy and immunotherapy resistance in tumors. Overall study: One day prior to radiation and immunotherapy, intravenous cyclophosphamide at 200 mg/m2 was given, repeated every two weeks.

This clonotype has ten or more counts. The CDR3 contains 13 residues. With 4 bases removed from V and 6 bases from J, the gap between germline ends came to 16 bases. The germline CDR1 and CDR2 sequences are DFQATT and SNEGSKA (reference sequence). TRAV and TRBV primers primed cDNA for both TCRalpha and TCRbeta. With a constant-region primer and a V-primer adapter, TCRs were subjected to 20 PCR cycles of amplification. From the reads, TCRdb called clonotypes with MiXCR, one entry per CDR3 protein. The data show nearly 60,000 distinct CDR3 sequences, with 23% seen just once and approximately 6.4% held by the top ten. The time point here: after trial treatment. As for treatment: LDRT plus nivolumab, ipilimumab, low-dose cyclophosphamide and aspirin (RACIN trial).

The TCR was taken from a male donor with prostate cancer. The chain carries TRBV20-1 and TRBJ2-7; either TRBD1 or TRBD2 may supply D (5 bases each). Source: PBMCs, taken after low-dose radiotherapy plus immunotherapy. The CDR3 coding sequence is TGCAGTGCTATGACAGCGGTCTCGTCCGAGCAGTACTTC. It translates to CSAMTAVSSEQYF.